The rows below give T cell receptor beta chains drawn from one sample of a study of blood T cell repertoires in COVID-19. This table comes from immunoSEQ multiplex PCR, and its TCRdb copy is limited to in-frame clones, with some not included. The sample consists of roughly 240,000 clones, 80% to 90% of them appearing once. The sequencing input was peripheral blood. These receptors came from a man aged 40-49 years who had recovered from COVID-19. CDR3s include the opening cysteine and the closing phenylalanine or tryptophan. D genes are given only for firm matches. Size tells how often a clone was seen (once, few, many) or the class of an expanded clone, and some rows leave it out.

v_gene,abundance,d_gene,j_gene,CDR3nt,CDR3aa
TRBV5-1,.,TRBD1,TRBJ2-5,TGCGCCAGCAGCTCGAGATGGGTAGGACAGGCGAACCAAGAGACCCAGTACTTC,CASSSRWVGQANQETQYF
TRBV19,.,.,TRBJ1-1,TGTGCCAGTAGTATAGTTGGGGAGACGAACACTGAAGCTTTCTTT,CASSIVGETNTEAFF
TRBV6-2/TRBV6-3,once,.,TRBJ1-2,TGTGCCAGCAGTTACTACCAGTCGCGGGGATACACCTTC,CASSYYQSRGYTF
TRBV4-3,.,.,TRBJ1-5,TGCGCCAGCAGCCAAGATTTGTTGCGGCAGCCCCAGCATTTT,CASSQDLLRQPQHF
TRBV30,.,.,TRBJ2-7,TGTGCCTGGAGTGTAACTAGTTCTCACGAGCAGTACTTC,CAWSVTSSHEQYF
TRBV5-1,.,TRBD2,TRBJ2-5,TGCGCCACAAAAGGGGCGGGGGGCCTCCAAGAGACCCAGTACTTC,CATKGAGGLQETQYF
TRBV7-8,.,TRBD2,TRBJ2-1,TGTGCCAGCAGCTTAAGGACTAGCGGGACCAATGAGCAGTTCTTC,CASSLRTSGTNEQFF
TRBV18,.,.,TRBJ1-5,TGTGCCAGCTCACTTACCGGAGACAGCGGCAATCAGCCCCAGCATTTT,CASSLTGDSGNQPQHF
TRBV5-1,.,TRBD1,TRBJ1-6,TGCGCCAGCAGCCCACAGGGGGTTGGGTATAATTCACCCCTCCACTTT,CASSPQGVGYNSPLHF
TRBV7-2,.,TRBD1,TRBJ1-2,TGTGCCAGCAGCTTAAGGACAGGGGACTATGGCTACACCTTC,CASSLRTGDYGYTF
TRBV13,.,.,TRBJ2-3,TGTGCCAGCAGCTTGTCACGCGTCAGGCCGATCACAGATACGCAGTATTTT,CASSLSRVRPITDTQYF
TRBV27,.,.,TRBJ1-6,TGTGCCAGCAGGGGGACTCTACAGTCACCCCTCCACTTT,CASRGTLQSPLHF
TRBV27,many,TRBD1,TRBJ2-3,TGTGCCAGCAGTTTAGACAGGGTGGGAGATACGCAGTATTTT,CASSLDRVGDTQYF
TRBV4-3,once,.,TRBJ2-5,TGCGCCAGCAGCCGAATGGGGGGCCAAGAGACCCAGTACTTC,CASSRMGGQETQYF
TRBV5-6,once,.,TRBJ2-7,TGTGCCAGCAGCTTGGGGGGCGAAAGCTACGAGCAGTACTTC,CASSLGGESYEQYF
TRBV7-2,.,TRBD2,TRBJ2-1,TGTGCCAGCAGCTCGGGGACTAGCGTCAATGAGCAGTTCTTC,CASSSGTSVNEQFF
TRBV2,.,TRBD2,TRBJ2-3,TGTGCCAGCAGCGACATCTTGCGGGGGTCGGATACGCAGTATTTT,CASSDILRGSDTQYF
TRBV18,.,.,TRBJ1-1,TGTGCCAGCTCGCTAGGAGTGCTCCTGTACACTGAAGCTTTCTTT,CASSLGVLLYTEAFF
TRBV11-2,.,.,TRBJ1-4,TGTGCCAGCAGCCCCGAGGGTGCAACTAATGAAAAACTGTTTTTT,CASSPEGATNEKLFF
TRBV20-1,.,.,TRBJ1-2,TGCAGTGCTAGTGGGCAGGGAGGCTATGGCTACACCTTC,CSASGQGGYGYTF
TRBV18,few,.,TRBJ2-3,TGTGCCAGCTCACCGGCCTTAACAGATACGCAGTATTTT,CASSPALTDTQYF
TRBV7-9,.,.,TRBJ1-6,TGTGCCAGCAGCTTAGGACAGCCCGGTACCCCCCTCCACTTT,CASSLGQPGTPLHF
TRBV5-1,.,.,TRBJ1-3,TGCGCCAGCAGCTCCCAATCTTTTGCGGGTGGCTCTGGAAACACCATATATTTT,CASSSQSFAGGSGNTIYF
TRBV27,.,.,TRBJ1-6,TGTGCCAGCAGTTTAAGTAAACAGGGTTGGAATTCACCCCTCCACTTT,CASSLSKQGWNSPLHF
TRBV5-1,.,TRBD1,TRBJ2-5,TGCGCCAGCAGCTTACCGGGACAGGGGGATATCGCGGATTTTCAATACCAAGAGACCCAGTACTTC,CASSLPGQGDIADFQYQETQYF
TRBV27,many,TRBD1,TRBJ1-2,TGTGCCAGCAACCCTATAGGACAGGGGATAAGTGATAACTATGGCTACACCTTC,CASNPIGQGISDNYGYTF
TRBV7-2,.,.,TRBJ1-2,TGTGCCAGCAGCTTAATATATAGAAGAGGCAAAGCTTATGGCTACACCTTC,CASSLIYRRGKAYGYTF
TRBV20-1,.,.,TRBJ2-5,TGCAGTGCTGGAGGCCGGGAGACCCAGTACTTC,CSAGGRETQYF
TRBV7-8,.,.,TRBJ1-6,TGTGCCAGCAGCCTCACCAGGGATTCACCCCTCCACTTT,CASSLTRDSPLHF
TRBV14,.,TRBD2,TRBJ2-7,TGTGCCAGCAGCCCACTAGCGGGGGCCTACGAGCAGTACTTC,CASSPLAGAYEQYF
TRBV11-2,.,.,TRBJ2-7,TGTGCCAGCAGCTTAACGGGGAAGCCCTACGAGCAGTACTTC,CASSLTGKPYEQYF
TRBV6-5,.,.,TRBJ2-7,TGTGCCAGCAGTCTGGACGGGAGCTCCTACGAGCAGTACTTC,CASSLDGSSYEQYF
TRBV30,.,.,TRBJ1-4,TGTGCCTGGAGTTCCGGGAACTCTAATGAAAAACTGTTTTTT,CAWSSGNSNEKLFF
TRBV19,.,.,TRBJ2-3,TGTGCCAGTAGTATAGGGTCCCCTAGCTCTAGCACAGATACGCAGTATTTT,CASSIGSPSSSTDTQYF
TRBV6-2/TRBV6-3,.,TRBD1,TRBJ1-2,TGTGCCAGCAGTGACAAAAGGGGGCGCTTGAATGGCTACACCTTC,CASSDKRGRLNGYTF
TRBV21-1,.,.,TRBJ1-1,TGTGCCAGCAGCAAAGAAATTAGCAGGGGACCGAACACTGAAGCTTTCTTT,CASSKEISRGPNTEAFF
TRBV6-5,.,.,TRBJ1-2,TGTGCCAGCAGTTACTCGAGAGGGCAGCTCTATGGCTACACCTTC,CASSYSRGQLYGYTF
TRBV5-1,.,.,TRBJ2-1,TGCGCCAGCAGCTTATACCTAGTGGGCGGGGTTGACAATGAGCAGTTCTTC,CASSLYLVGGVDNEQFF
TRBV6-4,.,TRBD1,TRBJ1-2,TGTGCCAGCAGGGAGGGACAGGGTTATGGCTACACCTTC,CASREGQGYGYTF
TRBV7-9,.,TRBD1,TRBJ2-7,TGTGCCAGCACTCGGACAGGGGTAGGCTACGAGCAGTACTTC,CASTRTGVGYEQYF
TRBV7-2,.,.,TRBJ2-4,TGTGCCAGCAGCTTAGCGGCGGGCCGAGAAGGGAACTTC,CASSLAAGREGNF
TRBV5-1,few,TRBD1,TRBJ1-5,TGCGCCAGCAGCCCCGGGACAGAGGGGCAGCCCCAGCATTTT,CASSPGTEGQPQHF
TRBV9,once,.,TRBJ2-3,TGTGCCAGCAGCGGAAGGGACTCATCTAGCACAGATACGCAGTATTTT,CASSGRDSSSTDTQYF
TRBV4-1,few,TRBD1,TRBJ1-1,TGCGCCAGCAGCCAAGATCCCGGGACAGCCGGAGAAGCTTTCTTT,CASSQDPGTAGEAFF
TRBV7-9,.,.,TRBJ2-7,TGTGCCAGCAGCGACTATCCGGCCTACGAGCAGTACTTC,CASSDYPAYEQYF
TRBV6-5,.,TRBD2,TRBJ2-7,TGTGCCAGCAGTTACTCGGGGAGGGCGGGCTACGAGCAGTACTTC,CASSYSGRAGYEQYF
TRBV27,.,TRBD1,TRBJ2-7,TGTGCCAGCAGTTCCAGAACAGGGGTAGTCGGGGAGCAGTACTTC,CASSSRTGVVGEQYF
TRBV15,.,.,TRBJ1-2,TGTGCCACCAGCAGAGATCTCGCAGGTGTCTACACCTTC,CATSRDLAGVYTF
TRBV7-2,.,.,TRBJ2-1,TGTGCCAGCAGCTTAAATTGGGCCCGGGGTGAGCAGTTCTTC,CASSLNWARGEQFF
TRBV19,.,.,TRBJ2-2,TGTGCCAGTACCCTGGGGTGGGGGAGCGGGACCGGGGAGCTGTTTTTT,CASTLGWGSGTGELFF
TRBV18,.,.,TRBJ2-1,TGTGCCAGCTCACCGGGTGACAGATACTACAATGAGCAGTTCTTC,CASSPGDRYYNEQFF
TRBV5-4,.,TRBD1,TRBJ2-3,TGTGCCAGCAGCTTGGCCCCGGGACAGGGGCGGCCTACGCAGTATTTT,CASSLAPGQGRPTQYF
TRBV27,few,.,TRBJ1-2,TGTGCCAGCAGTTTATCGGGCCAATATGGCTACACCTTC,CASSLSGQYGYTF
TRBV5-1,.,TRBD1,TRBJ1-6,TGCGCCAGCAGCTTGGATGATGACAGGGATTCACCCCTCCACTTT,CASSLDDDRDSPLHF
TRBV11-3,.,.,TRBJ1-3,TGTGCCAGCAGCCGCGGGAGCCCTGGAAACACCATATATTTT,CASSRGSPGNTIYF